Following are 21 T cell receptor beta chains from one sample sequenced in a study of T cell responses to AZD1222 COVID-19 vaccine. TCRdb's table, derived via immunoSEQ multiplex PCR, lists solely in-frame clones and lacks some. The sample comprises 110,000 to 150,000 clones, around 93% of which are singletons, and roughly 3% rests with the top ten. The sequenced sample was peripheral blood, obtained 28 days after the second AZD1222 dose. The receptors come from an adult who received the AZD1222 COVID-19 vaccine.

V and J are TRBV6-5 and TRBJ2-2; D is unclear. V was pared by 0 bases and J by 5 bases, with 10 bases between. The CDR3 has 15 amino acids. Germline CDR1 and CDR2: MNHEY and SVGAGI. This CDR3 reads CASSYSPGITGELFF. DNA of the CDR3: TGTGCCAGCAGTTACTCCCCTGGGATAACCGGGGAGCTGTTTTTT.

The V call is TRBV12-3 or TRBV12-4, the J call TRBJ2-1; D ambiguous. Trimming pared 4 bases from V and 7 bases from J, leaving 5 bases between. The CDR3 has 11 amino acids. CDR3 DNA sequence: TGTGCCAGCAGTTATAGAAATGAGCAGTTCTTC. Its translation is CASSYRNEQFF.

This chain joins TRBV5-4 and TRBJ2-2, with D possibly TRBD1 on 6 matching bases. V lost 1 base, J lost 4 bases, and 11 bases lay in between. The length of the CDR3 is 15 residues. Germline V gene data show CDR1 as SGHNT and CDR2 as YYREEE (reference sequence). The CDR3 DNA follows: TGTGCCAGCAGCTTGCGGGACATTTTCACCGGGGAGCTGTTTTTT. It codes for CASSLRDIFTGELFF. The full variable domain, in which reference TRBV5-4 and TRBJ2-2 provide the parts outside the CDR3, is ETGVTQSPTHLIKTRGQQVTLRCSSQSGHNTVSWYQQALGQGPQFIFQYYREEENGRGNFPPRFSGLQFPNYSSELNVNALELDDSALYLCASSLRDIFTGELFFGEGSRLTVL.

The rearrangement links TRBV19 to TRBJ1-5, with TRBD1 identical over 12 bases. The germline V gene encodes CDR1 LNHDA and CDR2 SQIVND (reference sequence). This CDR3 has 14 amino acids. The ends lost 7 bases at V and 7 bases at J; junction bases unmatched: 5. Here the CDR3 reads CASIGTGGRQPQHF. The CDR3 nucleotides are TGTGCCAGTATCGGGACAGGGGGCCGGCAGCCCCAGCATTTT.

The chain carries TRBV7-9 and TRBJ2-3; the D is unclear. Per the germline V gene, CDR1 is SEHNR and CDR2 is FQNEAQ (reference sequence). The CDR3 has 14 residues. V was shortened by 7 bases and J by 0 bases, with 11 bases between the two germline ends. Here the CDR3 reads CASTSRSSTDTQYF. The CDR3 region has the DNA TGTGCCAGCACGTCGCGATCTAGCACAGATACGCAGTATTTT. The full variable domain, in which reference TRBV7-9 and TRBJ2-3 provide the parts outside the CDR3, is DTGVSQNPRHKITKRGQNVTFRCDPISEHNRLYWYRQTLGQGPEFLTYFQNEAQLEKSRLLSDRFSAERPKGSFSTLEIQRTEQGDSAMYLCASTSRSSTDTQYFGPGTRLTVL.

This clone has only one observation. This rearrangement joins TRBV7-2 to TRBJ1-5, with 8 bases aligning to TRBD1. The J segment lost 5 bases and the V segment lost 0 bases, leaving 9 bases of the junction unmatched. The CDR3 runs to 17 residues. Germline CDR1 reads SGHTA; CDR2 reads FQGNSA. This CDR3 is CASSLAGHRGSYQPQHF. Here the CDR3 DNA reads TGTGCCAGCAGCTTAGCGGGGCACAGGGGGTCGTATCAGCCCCAGCATTTT.

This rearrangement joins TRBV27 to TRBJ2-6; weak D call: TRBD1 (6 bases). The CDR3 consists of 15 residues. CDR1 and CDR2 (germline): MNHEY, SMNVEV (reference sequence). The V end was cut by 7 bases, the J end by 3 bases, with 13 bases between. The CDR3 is CASKQGMSGANVLTF. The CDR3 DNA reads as TGTGCCAGCAAACAGGGCATGAGTGGGGCCAACGTCCTGACTTTC. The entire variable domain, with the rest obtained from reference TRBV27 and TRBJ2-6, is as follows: EAQVTQNPRYLITVTGKKLTVTCSQNMNHEYMSWYRQDPGLGLRQIYYSMNVEVTDKGDVPEGYKVSRKEKRNFPLILESPSPNQTSLYFCASKQGMSGANVLTFGAGSRLTVL.

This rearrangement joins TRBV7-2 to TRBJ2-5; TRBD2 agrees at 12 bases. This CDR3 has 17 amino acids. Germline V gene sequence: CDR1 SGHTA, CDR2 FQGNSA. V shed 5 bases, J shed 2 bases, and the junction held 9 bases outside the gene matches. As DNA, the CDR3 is TGTGCCAGCAGCCCCTCTAGCGGGAGGGCTTTACAAGAGACCCAGTACTTC. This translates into CASSPSSGRALQETQYF.

The CDR3 loop reads CASSPGTSYNEQFF. The CDR3 nucleotides are TGTGCCAGCAGCCCCGGGACTAGCTACAATGAGCAGTTCTTC. This rearrangement joins TRBV7-9 to TRBJ2-1, with 8 positions matching TRBD2. From germline, CDR1 is SEHNR and CDR2 FQNEAQ (reference sequence). This CDR3 is built from 14 residues. V shed 5 bases, J shed 3 bases, and the junction held 3 bases outside the gene matches.

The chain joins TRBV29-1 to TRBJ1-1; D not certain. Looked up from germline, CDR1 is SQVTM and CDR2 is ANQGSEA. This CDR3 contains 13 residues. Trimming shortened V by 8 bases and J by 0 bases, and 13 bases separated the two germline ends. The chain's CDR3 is CSSSGGLNTEAFF. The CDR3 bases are TGCAGCTCCTCGGGAGGCCTGAACACTGAAGCTTTCTTT.

CDR3 sequence reads: CASSPGREDTEAFF. CDR3 sequence (DNA): TGTGCCAGTAGCCCGGGGAGAGAGGACACTGAAGCTTTCTTT. This chain connects TRBV19 to TRBJ1-1; D remains unclear. Germline lookup yields CDR1 LNHDA and CDR2 SQIVND (reference sequence). Trimming shortened V by 6 bases and J by 3 bases, and 14 bases separated the two germline ends. The CDR3 has 14 amino acids.

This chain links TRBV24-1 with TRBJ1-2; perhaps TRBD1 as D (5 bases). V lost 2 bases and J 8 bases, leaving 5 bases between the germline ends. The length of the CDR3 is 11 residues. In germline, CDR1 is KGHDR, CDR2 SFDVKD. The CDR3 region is CATSDWGGYTF. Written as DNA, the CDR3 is TGTGCCACCAGTGATTGGGGGGGCTACACCTTC.

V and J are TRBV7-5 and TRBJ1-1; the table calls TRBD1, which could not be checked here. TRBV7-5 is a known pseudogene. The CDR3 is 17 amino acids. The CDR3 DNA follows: TGTGCCAGAAGCCCCGACCGGGACAGGGTTTTCGGTACTGAAGCTTTCTTT. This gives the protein CARSPDRDRVFGTEAFF.

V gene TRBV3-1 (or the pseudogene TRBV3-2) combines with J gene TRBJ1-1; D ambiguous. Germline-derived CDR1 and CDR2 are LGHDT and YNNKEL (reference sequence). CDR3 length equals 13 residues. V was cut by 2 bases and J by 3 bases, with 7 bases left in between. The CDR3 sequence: CASSQMRHTEAFF. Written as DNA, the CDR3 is TGTGCCAGCAGCCAAATGAGGCACACTGAAGCTTTCTTT.

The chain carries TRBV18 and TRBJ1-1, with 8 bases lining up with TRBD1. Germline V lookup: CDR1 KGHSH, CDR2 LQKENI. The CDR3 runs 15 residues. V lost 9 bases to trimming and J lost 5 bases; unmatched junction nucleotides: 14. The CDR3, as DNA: TGTGCCAGTTCGCCCCAGGGGGCGCGGGGGACTGAAGCTTTCTTT. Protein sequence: CASSPQGARGTEAFF.

In DNA form, the CDR3 reads TGTGCCAGCAGTGGGCTCACGGCGGGAGGGTTCGATGAGCAGTTCTTC. Translated: CASSGLTAGGFDEQFF. The chain links TRBV2 to TRBJ2-1; 9 bases fit TRBD2. This CDR3 spans 16 amino acids. The germline V gene has CDR1 SNHLY and CDR2 FYNNEI. V shed 4 bases, J shed 8 bases, and the junction held 12 bases outside the gene matches. The whole variable domain, remainder taken from reference TRBV2 and TRBJ2-1, is EPEVTQTPSHQVTQMGQEVILRCVPISNHLYFYWYRQILGQKVEFLVSFYNNEISEKSEIFDDQFSVERPDGSNFTLKIRSTKLEDSAMYFCASSGLTAGGFDEQFFGPGTRLTVL.

The CDR3 nucleotides are TGTGCCAGCAGTCCAGGCGGGTCCAATTCACCCCTCCACTTT. This gives the protein CASSPGGSNSPLHF. The rearrangement uses TRBV28 and TRBJ1-6; D is uncertain. This CDR3 is 14 amino acids long. Between the trimmed V and J ends, which lost 5 bases and 7 bases, there was a span of 12 bases. Germline lookup yields CDR1 MDHEN and CDR2 SYDVKM. Combining the CDR3 with reference TRBV28 and TRBJ1-6 gives the whole variable domain DVKVTQSSRYLVKRTGEKVFLECVQDMDHENMFWYRQDPGLGLRLIYFSYDVKMKEKGDIPEGYSVSREKKERFSLILESASTNQTSMYLCASSPGGSNSPLHFGNGTRLTVT.

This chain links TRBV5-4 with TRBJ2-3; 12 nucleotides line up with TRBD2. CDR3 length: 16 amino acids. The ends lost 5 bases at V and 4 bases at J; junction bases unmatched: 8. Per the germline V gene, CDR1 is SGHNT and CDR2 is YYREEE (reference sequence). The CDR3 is CASSERLAGEPDTQYF. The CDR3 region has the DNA TGTGCCAGCAGTGAGAGACTAGCGGGAGAGCCAGATACGCAGTATTTT.

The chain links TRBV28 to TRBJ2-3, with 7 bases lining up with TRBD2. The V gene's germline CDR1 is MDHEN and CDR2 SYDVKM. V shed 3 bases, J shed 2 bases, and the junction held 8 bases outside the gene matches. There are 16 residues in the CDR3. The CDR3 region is CASSFTGGRPTDTQYF. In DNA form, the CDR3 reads TGTGCCAGCAGTTTTACGGGGGGAAGGCCCACAGATACGCAGTATTTT.

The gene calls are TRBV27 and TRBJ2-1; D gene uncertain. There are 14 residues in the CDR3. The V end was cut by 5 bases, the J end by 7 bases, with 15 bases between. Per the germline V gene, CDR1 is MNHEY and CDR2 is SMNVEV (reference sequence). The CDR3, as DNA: TGTGCCAGCAGTCCTTTGCCACCAGTGAATGAGCAGTTCTTC. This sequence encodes CASSPLPPVNEQFF.

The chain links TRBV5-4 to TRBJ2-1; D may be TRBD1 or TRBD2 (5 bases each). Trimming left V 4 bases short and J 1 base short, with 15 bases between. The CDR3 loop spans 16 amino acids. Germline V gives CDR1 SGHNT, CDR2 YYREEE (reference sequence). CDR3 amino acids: CASSRSGRRSYNEQFF. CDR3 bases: TGTGCCAGCAGCCGGTCGGGGCGGCGATCCTACAATGAGCAGTTCTTC.